This T cell receptor (beta chain) was obtained from a study of blood T cells in healthy people across ages. The second PCR ran roughly 6 to 12 cycles with a sample-barcoded 5' primer and J-beta primers. TCRdb reprocessed the 5' RACE reads via MiXCR and lists one record per CDR3 protein. The sample holds more than 900,000 distinct CDR3 sequences; 25% to 35% are singletons and the top ten take around 9.6%. The CDR3 covers 13 residues. Trimming took 3 bases from V and 4 from J, leaving 9 bases between them. Germline-derived CDR1 and CDR2 are SGHTA and FQGNSA. This clonotype has a count of ten or more. This sample was also put to use in a study of T cells of mothers and their children.

The specimen sequenced was blood. This TCR was sampled from a woman aged 35 to 49 in good health. V is TRBV7-2 and J is TRBJ1-2, with a tentative D call TRBD1 (5 bases). The CDR3 bases are TGTGCCAGCAGCTTTGGGGGGGTCTATGGCTACACCTTC. It encodes CASSFGGVYGYTF.